This TCR beta chain comes out of a study of blood T cells in healthy people across ages. Regarding the study as a whole: In long-lived donors, naive CD4+ cell counts and diversity exceeded those of aged donors.

This clonotype has more than one count but fewer than ten. Its cognate antigen is unknown. A second PCR of about 6 to 11 cycles used a sample-barcoded 5' primer and a J-beta primer mix. Sequencing of every sample gave 3 million or more CDR3-containing paired-end reads. TCRdb independently ran MiXCR on the 5' RACE reads; one entry per CDR3 protein. The table shows fewer than 900,000 distinct CDR3 sequences, with about 36% occurring only once. V gave up 3 bases and J gave up 3 bases, with 22 bases separating them. Looked up from germline, CDR1 is SGHDT and CDR2 is YYEEEE. The length of the CDR3 is 17 residues.

This clonotype was sampled from a man between 18 and 29 years old in good health. The chain recombines TRBV5-6 with TRBJ2-7, with D perhaps TRBD2 (6 bases). The material sequenced was blood. The CDR3 reads CASSSTASGVGHYEQYF. The CDR3, as DNA: TGTGCCAGCAGCTCGACTGCTTCGGGGGTTGGGCACTACGAGCAGTACTTC.